These 32 T cell receptor beta chains were sequenced from one sample in a study of CD8 T cells in ankylosing spondylitis. Via MiXCR, TCRdb re-called the 5' RACE reads, giving one row per CDR3 protein. The table has about 140,000 distinct CDR3 sequences, under 35% seen once. Sequenced: synovial fluid, either unsorted or a sorted T cell fraction (not recorded which). The receptors derive from a male donor with ankylosing spondylitis.

The chain couples TRBV25-1 to TRBJ2-1, with D unclear. CDR1 MGHDK and CDR2 SYGVNS come from the germline V gene. The CDR3 consists of 11 residues. Trimming shortened V by 1 base and J by 9 bases, and 4 bases separated the two germline ends. CDR3 DNA sequence: TGTGCCAGCAGTGAATCGGGTGAGCAGTTCTTC. It specifies CASSESGEQFF.

This clonotype appeared many times. The chain links TRBV5-1 to TRBJ1-1; TRBD1 aligns across 7 bases. Looked up from germline, CDR1 is SGHRS and CDR2 is YFSETQ. The CDR3 is 15 residues long. Trimming cost V 4 bases and J 0 bases; bases outside gene matches: 6. The CDR3 nucleotides read TGCGCCAGCAGCGACAGGGTAACCGTGAACACTGAAGCTTTCTTT. The encoded protein is CASSDRVTVNTEAFF. Based on the CDR3 plus reference TRBV5-1 and TRBJ1-1, the full variable domain is KAGVTQTPRYLIKTRGQQVTLSCSPISGHRSVSWYQQTPGQGLQFLFEYFSETQRNKGNFPGRFSGRQFSNSRSEMNVSTLELGDSALYLCASSDRVTVNTEAFFGQGTRLTVV.

The V call is TRBV20-1, the J call TRBJ2-1; the match to TRBD2 covers 10 bases. The CDR3 is made up of 15 amino acids. Per germline, CDR1 DFQATT and CDR2 SNEGSKA (reference sequence). J lost 6 bases, V lost 6 bases, and 11 bases had no gene match. The CDR3 here is CSAQGLAGAANEQFF. CDR3 sequence (DNA): TGCAGTGCCCAGGGGCTAGCGGGAGCAGCCAATGAGCAGTTCTTC.

The rearrangement links TRBV7-2 to TRBJ1-1, with TRBD1 matching 7 bases. Germline CDR1 reads SGHTA; CDR2 reads FQGNSA. J gave up 4 bases and V 5 bases, and 7 bases lay outside the gene matches. The CDR3 contains 14 residues. The CDR3 sequence is CASSPRTGLTEAFF. In nucleotides, the CDR3 is TGTGCCAGCAGCCCCCGGACAGGCCTCACTGAAGCTTTCTTT.

The sample holds many counts of this clonotype. The chain combines TRBV3-1 with TRBJ1-5; TRBD1 aligns across 9 bases. The CDR3 extends over 15 amino acids. With V trimmed by 5 bases and J by 3 bases, 5 bases remained unmatched. CDR1 and CDR2 (germline): LGHDT, YNNKEL (reference sequence). CDR3 region: CASSIGTGLNQPQHF. DNA for the CDR3: TGTGCCAGCAGCATAGGGACAGGGCTCAATCAGCCCCAGCATTTT.

This clonotype was recorded many times. The chain uses TRBV20-1 and TRBJ2-1, with 9 bases lining up with TRBD2. V lost 1 base and J lost 2; bases outside the gene matches: 3. The CDR3 length is 15 residues. Germline lookup yields CDR1 DFQATT and CDR2 SNEGSKA (reference sequence). The CDR3 spells CSARVASGAYNEQFF. CDR3 coding DNA: TGCAGTGCTAGAGTGGCTAGCGGGGCCTACAATGAGCAGTTCTTC.

In its sample, this clonotype was seen a few times. The CDR3 DNA reads TGTGCCAGCAGCCCTGGGAGCTCCTATAATTCACCCCTCCACTTT. Amino acid sequence: CASSPGSSYNSPLHF. The rearrangement joins TRBV7-2 to TRBJ1-6, with no clear D. V lost 5 bases, J lost 0 bases, and 8 bases lay in between. The CDR3 contains 15 residues. The germline gives CDR1 SGHTA, CDR2 FQGNSA.

This chain joins TRBV15 and TRBJ1-2; no firm D call. The CDR3 runs 14 residues. Germline values: CDR1 LNHNV, CDR2 YYDKDF (reference sequence). V was clipped by 0 bases and J by 2 bases, with 7 bases between them. CDR3 sequence (DNA): TGTGCCACCAGCAGAGAAGTCACGAACTATGGCTACACCTTC. Residues: CATSREVTNYGYTF. The full variable domain, in which reference TRBV15 and TRBJ1-2 provide the parts outside the CDR3, is DAMVIQNPRYQVTQFGKPVTLSCSQTLNHNVMYWYQQKSSQAPKLLFHYYDKDFNNEADTPDNFQSRRPNTSFCFLDIRSPGLGDTAMYLCATSREVTNYGYTFGSGTRLTVV.

This chain joins TRBV14 and TRBJ2-4, with D unclear. CDR1 is SGHDN and CDR2 is FVKESK in the germline V gene. The V end lost 1 base, the J end lost 1 base, and 11 bases lay between the germline ends. The CDR3 consists of 16 residues. The CDR3 reads CASSQVAGSAKNIQYF. In DNA form, the CDR3 reads TGTGCCAGCAGCCAAGTGGCAGGCTCTGCCAAAAACATTCAGTACTTC. Complete variable domain (other parts from reference TRBV14 and TRBJ2-4): EAGVTQFPSHSVIEKGQTVTLRCDPISGHDNLYWYRRVMGKEIKFLLHFVKESKQDESGMPNNRFLAERTGGTYSTLKVQPAELEDSGVYFCASSQVAGSAKNIQYFGAGTRLSVL.

This clonotype has just a few counts. This chain joins TRBV20-1 and TRBJ2-5; 8 positions match TRBD2. Per the germline V gene, CDR1 is DFQATT and CDR2 is SNEGSKA (reference sequence). This CDR3 spans 16 amino acids. Trimming at V came to 0 bases and at J to 4 bases, leaving 10 bases not matched to a gene. In DNA form, the CDR3 reads TGCAGTGCTAGAGATACGGGAGGGACCTTCGGAGAGACCCAGTACTTC. Its translation: CSARDTGGTFGETQYF.

Many counts were recorded for this clonotype. The chain carries TRBV5-1 and TRBJ2-2, with 8 bases identical to TRBD1. Germline CDR1 is SGHRS and CDR2 is YFSETQ. The CDR3 length is 14 residues. The V gene end was trimmed by 2 bases and the J gene end by 9 bases; junction bases not matched to a gene: 6. The CDR3 spells CASSLGQGVRELFF. As DNA, the CDR3 is TGCGCCAGCAGCTTAGGACAGGGAGTTCGGGAGCTGTTTTTT.

Only a few counts were recorded for this clonotype. V usage is TRBV7-2 and J usage is TRBJ2-3; D not resolved. The CDR3 loop spans 12 amino acids. Germline V lookup: CDR1 SGHTA, CDR2 FQGNSA. V lost 6 bases and J 7 bases, leaving 11 bases between the germline ends. The CDR3 region is CASSPRLNTQYF. Here the CDR3 DNA reads TGTGCCAGCAGTCCCCGGCTCAATACGCAGTATTTT.

Concerning this clonotype: Relative to the germline gene, one junction end is altered; a read error may explain this. The V and J genes are TRBV6-1 and TRBJ2-7; TRBD1 matches at 8 bases. The CDR3 covers 12 residues. The germline V gene has CDR1 MNHNS and CDR2 SASEGT. The CDR3 region has the DNA TGTGCCAGCAGGAGGGAACCGGGACAGGCCTTCTTC. It is translated as CASRREPGQAFF.

V and J are TRBV9 and TRBJ2-7; 10 positions agree with TRBD1. The CDR3 length is 16 residues. Per germline, CDR1 SGDLS and CDR2 YYNGEE. V was pared by 0 bases and J by 0 bases, with 3 bases of the junction left unmatched. The CDR3 DNA sequence: TGTGCCAGCAGCGTAGAAGGGACAGGGGCCTCCTACGAGCAGTACTTC. Its protein product is CASSVEGTGASYEQYF.

This chain connects TRBV6-5 to TRBJ2-1, with TRBD1 identical over 7 bases. The J segment lost 10 bases and the V segment lost 2 bases, leaving 14 bases of the junction unmatched. In germline, CDR1 is MNHEY, CDR2 SVGAGI. The CDR3 loop spans 16 amino acids. The CDR3 coding sequence is TGTGCCAGCAGTTACACAGGGGCTGGCAGGCCGAGGGAGCAGTTCTTC. It yields the protein CASSYTGAGRPREQFF.

This sequence joins TRBV29-1 and TRBJ1-2; D call uncertain. CDR1 and CDR2 (germline): SQVTM, ANQGSEA. The CDR3 contains 11 residues. V was pared by 2 bases and J by 2 bases, with 3 bases between. The CDR3 DNA follows: TGCAGCGTTGAATCCAACTATGGCTACACCTTC. This encodes CSVESNYGYTF.

This clonotype was detected only a few times. The J gene is TRBJ2-5, the V gene TRBV6-1; D is ambiguous. This CDR3 has 15 amino acids. Between the trimmed V and J ends, which lost 1 base and 2 bases, there was a span of 11 bases. CDR1 and CDR2 (germline): MNHNS, SASEGT. CDR3 sequence (DNA): TGTGCCAGCAGTGAAGGTCAGGTCAAACAAGAGACCCAGTACTTC. This codes for CASSEGQVKQETQYF.

The J gene is TRBJ2-2, the V gene TRBV27, with D possibly TRBD2 on 5 matching bases. The CDR3 consists of 17 residues. From germline, CDR1 is MNHEY and CDR2 SMNVEV (reference sequence). The germline V and J ends were trimmed by 11 bases and 4 bases, with 26 bases remaining between them. The CDR3 loop is CASYMRTGSKGTGELFF. DNA for the CDR3: TGTGCCTCTTATATGCGGACTGGAAGTAAAGGCACCGGGGAGCTGTTTTTT.

The chain uses TRBV30 and TRBJ2-5; 11 nucleotides agree with TRBD2. The J segment lost 2 bases and the V segment lost 5 bases, leaving 13 bases of the junction unmatched. The V gene's germline CDR1 is GTSNPN and CDR2 SVGIG (reference sequence). This CDR3 is 17 amino acids long. CDR3: CAWGDRLAGIVQETQYF. CDR3 in DNA: TGTGCCTGGGGGGACAGACTAGCGGGGATTGTACAAGAGACCCAGTACTTC.

The chain joins TRBV5-1 to TRBJ2-3; D tentatively reads TRBD1 or TRBD2 (5 bases each). V lost 0 bases and J 4 bases, leaving 12 bases between the germline ends. Germline assignment: CDR1 SGHRS and CDR2 YFSETQ. CDR3 size: 15 residues. This CDR3 reads CASSLEGRGADTQYF. CDR3 bases: TGCGCCAGCAGCTTGGAGGGGCGAGGGGCAGATACGCAGTATTTT. Using reference TRBV5-1 and TRBJ2-3 for the parts outside the CDR3, the full variable domain is KAGVTQTPRYLIKTRGQQVTLSCSPISGHRSVSWYQQTPGQGLQFLFEYFSETQRNKGNFPGRFSGRQFSNSRSEMNVSTLELGDSALYLCASSLEGRGADTQYFGPGTRLTVL.

This clonotype has a count of ten or more. The chain links TRBV20-1 to TRBJ2-7; D possibly uses TRBD1 or TRBD2 (6 bases each). This CDR3 is built from 15 residues. Germline-derived CDR1 and CDR2 are DFQATT and SNEGSKA (reference sequence). Trimming took 0 bases from V and 2 from J, leaving 14 bases between them. The CDR3 here is CSARDWGAKAYEQYF. The CDR3 nucleotides read TGCAGTGCTAGAGATTGGGGGGCTAAGGCCTACGAGCAGTACTTC.

V gene TRBV11-3 combines with J gene TRBJ1-2; 10 nucleotides align to TRBD1. Germline V lookup: CDR1 SGHNT, CDR2 YENEEA. The length of the CDR3 is 15 residues. The V segment lost 2 bases and the J segment 3 bases; nucleotides outside the gene matches: 3. CDR3 sequence (DNA): TGTGCCAGCAGCTTAAGGACAGGGGGTGACTATGGCTACACCTTC. The encoded protein is CASSLRTGGDYGYTF. The variable domain in full, completed from reference TRBV11-3 and TRBJ1-2, reads EAGVVQSPRYKIIEKKQPVAFWCNPISGHNTLYWYLQNLGQGPELLIRYENEEAVDDSQLPKDRFSAERLKGVDSTLKIQPAELGDSAVYLCASSLRTGGDYGYTFGSGTRLTVV.

DNA for the CDR3: TGCAGTGCTCCACGTCTAGCGGGAAAAAACACCGGGGAGCTGTTTTTT. Its protein product is CSAPRLAGKNTGELFF. This chain connects TRBV20-1 to TRBJ2-2; 9 bases agree with TRBD2. This CDR3 has 16 residues. Germline V gene data show CDR1 as DFQATT and CDR2 as SNEGSKA (reference sequence). With V trimmed by 5 bases and J by 2 bases, 9 bases remained unmatched.

This clonotype has a count of ten or more. V is TRBV2 and J is TRBJ1-2; D call uncertain. Germline CDR1 SNHLY, CDR2 FYNNEI. The CDR3 sequence is 11 residues long. V lost 8 bases to trimming and J lost 5 bases, with 9 bases between them. CDR3 sequence reads: CASGAEYGYTF. For the CDR3, the DNA is TGTGCCAGCGGAGCGGAGTATGGCTACACCTTC.

V and J are TRBV7-3 and TRBJ1-1; D remains unclear. The CDR3 consists of 14 residues. Germline V gene data show CDR1 as SGHTA and CDR2 as FQGTGA. Trimming took 5 bases from V and 2 from J, leaving 12 bases between them. The CDR3 DNA reads as TGTGCCAGCAGCCTAAGGGCTGACAACACTGAAGCTTTCTTT. This sequence encodes CASSLRADNTEAFF.

This chain uses TRBV6-5 with TRBJ1-6, with D possibly TRBD1 on 6 matching bases. The germline V gene has CDR1 MNHEY and CDR2 SVGAGI. The CDR3 sequence is 15 residues long. Trimming cost V 0 bases and J 7 bases, with 10 bases left between them. The CDR3 sequence: CASSYSAGANSPLHF. CDR3 bases: TGTGCCAGCAGTTACTCGGCGGGGGCGAATTCACCCCTCCACTTT.

This clonotype was seen only a few times. The CDR3 loop is CASSVGSGGYEQYF. In DNA form, the CDR3 reads TGTGCCAGCAGTGTGGGTAGCGGGGGCTACGAGCAGTACTTC. V gene TRBV2 combines with J gene TRBJ2-7, with TRBD2 matching 9 bases. The CDR3 has 14 residues. Trimming took 4 bases from V and 3 from J; bases not matched to a gene: 4. Germline V gene lookup returns CDR1 SNHLY and CDR2 FYNNEI.

This chain joins TRBV28 and TRBJ2-2; TRBD2 matches 12 bases. V dropped 3 bases and J dropped 1; count of bases not matched to a gene: 9. Per germline, CDR1 MDHEN and CDR2 SYDVKM. CDR3 length equals 19 residues. The DNA for the CDR3 is TGTGCCAGCAGTTTCCAACGTCCGGGACTAGCGGGGAACACCGGGGAGCTGTTTTTT. Its protein is CASSFQRPGLAGNTGELFF.

V gene TRBV27 combines with J gene TRBJ2-7, with a possible D match to TRBD2 (5 bases). Trimming pared 6 bases from V and 7 bases from J, leaving 25 bases between. Germline V gene sequence: CDR1 MNHEY, CDR2 SMNVEV (reference sequence). CDR3 length: 16 amino acids. The CDR3 bases are TGTGCCAGCAGCCCTTCGGGATTAAGGTCCCCGGGTGAGCAGTACTTC. Translation gives CASSPSGLRSPGEQYF.

There are many counts of this clonotype. J is TRBJ1-2 and V is TRBV20-1, with 7 bases matching TRBD1. The V and J ends lost 3 bases and 2 bases, in that order; junction bases with no gene match: 18. Germline CDR1 and CDR2: DFQATT and SNEGSKA (reference sequence). The CDR3 is made up of 18 amino acids. The DNA for the CDR3 is TGCAGTGCTAGGATTAAAGGTTACAGGGGCGGTTTCAACTATGGCTACACCTTC. Translating it yields CSARIKGYRGGFNYGYTF.

This clonotype was counted at least ten times. The V gene is TRBV11-2, the J gene TRBJ2-1; D is uncertain. V dropped 1 base and J dropped 7 bases, with 8 bases sitting between them. This CDR3 has 13 residues. Germline V lookup: CDR1 SGHAT, CDR2 FQNNGV. The CDR3 region is CASSLGVSNEQFF. The CDR3 DNA sequence: TGTGCCAGCAGCTTAGGTGTCTCTAATGAGCAGTTCTTC. The full variable domain, rest sourced from reference TRBV11-2 and TRBJ2-1, is EAGVAQSPRYKIIEKRQSVAFWCNPISGHATLYWYQQILGQGPKLLIQFQNNGVVDDSQLPKDRFSAERLKGVDSTLKIQPAKLEDSAVYLCASSLGVSNEQFFGPGTRLTVL.

This chain connects TRBV6-1 to TRBJ1-5; D call uncertain. Trimming cost V 6 bases and J 5 bases, with 14 bases left between them. Germline-derived CDR1 and CDR2 are MNHNS and SASEGT. The CDR3 sequence is 14 residues long. The CDR3 bases are TGTGCCAGCAGGCAACAAGGCGGGGATCAGCCCCAGCATTTT. This translates into CASRQQGGDQPQHF.